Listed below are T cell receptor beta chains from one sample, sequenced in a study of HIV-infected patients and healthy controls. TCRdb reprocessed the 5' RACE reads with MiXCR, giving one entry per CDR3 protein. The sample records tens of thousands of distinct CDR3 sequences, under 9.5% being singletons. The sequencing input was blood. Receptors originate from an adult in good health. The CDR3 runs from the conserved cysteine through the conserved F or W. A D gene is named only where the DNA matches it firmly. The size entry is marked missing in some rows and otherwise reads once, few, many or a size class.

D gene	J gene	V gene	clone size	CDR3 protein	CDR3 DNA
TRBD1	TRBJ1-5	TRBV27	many	CASSPWTGANQPQHF	TGTGCCAGCAGTCCGTGGACAGGGGCTAATCAGCCCCAGCATTTT
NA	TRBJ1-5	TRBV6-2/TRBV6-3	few	CASSSGGREGGLAQHF	TGTGCCAGCAGTTCGGGAGGACGGGAAGGAGGATTAGCCCAGCATTTT
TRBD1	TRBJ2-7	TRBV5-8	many	CASSSRTGEREQYF	TGTGCCAGCAGCTCCCGGACAGGGGAGCGCGAGCAGTACTTC
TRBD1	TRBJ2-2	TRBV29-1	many	CSAKGQGSDTGELFF	TGCAGCGCTAAGGGACAGGGGAGCGACACCGGGGAGCTGTTTTTT
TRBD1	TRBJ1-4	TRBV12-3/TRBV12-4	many	CASGGQGHNEKLFF	TGTGCCAGCGGAGGACAGGGACATAATGAAAAACTGTTTTTT
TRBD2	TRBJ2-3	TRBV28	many	CASSAGLAGAVDTQYF	TGTGCCAGCAGTGCGGGACTAGCGGGGGCGGTAGATACGCAGTATTTT
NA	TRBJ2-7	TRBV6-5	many	CASSRQRTYEQYF	TGTGCCAGCAGTCGACAGAGAACCTACGAGCAGTACTTC
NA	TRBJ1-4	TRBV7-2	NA	CASSLVPGQMGGEKLFF	TGTGCCAGCAGCTTAGTACCTGGACAGATGGGAGGGGAAAAACTGTTTTTT
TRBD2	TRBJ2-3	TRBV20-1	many	CSAISGGATDTQYF	TGCAGTGCAATTAGCGGGGGGGCCACAGATACGCAGTATTTT
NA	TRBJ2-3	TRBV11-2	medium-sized	CASSQGQNRATDTQYF	TGTGCCAGCAGCCAAGGACAGAACCGAGCCACAGATACGCAGTATTTT
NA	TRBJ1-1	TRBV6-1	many	CASSPFREAFF	TGTGCCAGCAGCCCTTTTAGGGAAGCTTTCTTT
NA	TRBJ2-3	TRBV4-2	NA	CASSQGTNLATDTQYF	TGTGCCAGCAGCCAGGGAACAAATCTAGCGACAGATACGCAGTATTTT
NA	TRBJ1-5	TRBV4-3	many	CASSQARSGQGSNQPQHF	TGCGCCAGCAGCCAAGCTCGCTCCGGGCAGGGAAGCAATCAGCCCCAGCATTTT
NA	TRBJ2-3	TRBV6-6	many	CASSQGSDTQYF	TGTGCCAGCAGTCAGGGTTCAGATACGCAGTATTTT
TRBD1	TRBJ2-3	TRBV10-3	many	CAIQGASTDTQYF	TGTGCCATTCAGGGGGCCAGCACAGATACGCAGTATTTT
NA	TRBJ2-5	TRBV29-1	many	CSVAGSYF	TGCAGCGTTGCGGGATCCTACTTC
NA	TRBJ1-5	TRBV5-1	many	CASSWGDLGVGNQPQHF	TGCGCCAGCAGCTGGGGGGACCTGGGTGTAGGCAATCAGCCCCAGCATTTT
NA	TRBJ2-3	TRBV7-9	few	CASSWADTQYF	TGTGCCAGCAGCTGGGCGGATACGCAGTATTTT
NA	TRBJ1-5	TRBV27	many	CASSHGGDQPQHF	TGTGCCAGCTCCCATGGGGGGGACCAGCCCCAGCATTTT
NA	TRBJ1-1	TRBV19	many	CASSNHPAGTEAFF	TGTGCCAGTAGTAATCACCCTGCGGGAACTGAAGCTTTCTTT
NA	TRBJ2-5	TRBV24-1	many	CATSDLRGDETQYF	TGTGCCACCAGTGATTTACGAGGGGACGAGACCCAGTACTTC
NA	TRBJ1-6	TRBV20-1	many	CSARRDIKVYNSPLHF	TGCAGTGCTAGACGGGACATTAAAGTGTATAATTCACCCCTCCACTTT
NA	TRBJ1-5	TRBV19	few	CASSRGELGNQPQHF	TGTGCCAGTAGTAGGGGGGAGTTGGGCAATCAGCCCCAGCATTTT
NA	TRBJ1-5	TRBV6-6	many	CASSYARPGEPQHF	TGTGCCAGCAGTTACGCCCGGCCCGGGGAGCCCCAGCATTTT
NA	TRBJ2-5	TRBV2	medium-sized	CASSDMGLFQETQYF	TGTGCCAGCAGTGACATGGGACTCTTCCAAGAGACCCAGTACTTC
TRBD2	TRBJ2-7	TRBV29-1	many	CSVSGGLSYEQYF	TGCAGCGTCAGCGGGGGACTCTCCTACGAGCAGTACTTC
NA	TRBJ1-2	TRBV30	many	CAASSRWYGYTF	TGTGCCGCGTCCTCACGCTGGTATGGCTACACCTTC
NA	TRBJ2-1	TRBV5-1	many	CASSSRPGSSYNEQFF	TGCGCCAGCAGCTCCCGGCCAGGTAGCTCCTACAATGAGCAGTTCTTC
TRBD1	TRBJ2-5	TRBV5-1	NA	CASREWTGLETQYF	TGCGCCAGCCGAGAATGGACAGGGTTGGAGACCCAGTACTTC
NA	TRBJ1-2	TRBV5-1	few	CASSLGQSNYGYTF	TGCGCCAGCAGCTTGGGGCAGTCTAACTATGGCTACACCTTC
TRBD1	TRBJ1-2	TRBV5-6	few	CASRPGQGGRGYTF	TGTGCCAGCAGGCCGGGACAGGGGGGCCGTGGCTACACCTTC
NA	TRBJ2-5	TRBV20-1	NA	CSALDNPIGETQYF	TGCAGTGCTCTTGACAACCCAATTGGGGAGACCCAGTACTTC
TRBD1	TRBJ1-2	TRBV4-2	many	CASSQSRTGGRGYTF	TGTGCCAGCAGCCAATCCAGGACAGGGGGTCGAGGCTACACCTTC
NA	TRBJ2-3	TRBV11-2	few	CASSTLRSGSGTQYF	TGTGCCAGCAGCACCCTCCGAAGTGGGAGTGGTACGCAGTATTTT
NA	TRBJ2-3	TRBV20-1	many	CSARGLNTQYF	TGCAGTGCTAGGGGACTGAATACGCAGTATTTT
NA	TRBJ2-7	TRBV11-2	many	CASSPLTGDYGQYF	TGTGCCAGCAGCCCCCTGACCGGCGACTATGGGCAGTACTTC